This is a list of T cell receptor beta chains from one sample in a study of cytomegalovirus exposure and HLA in healthy donors. The table came from immunoSEQ multiplex PCR; TCRdb's copy has only in-frame clones and leaves some out. The sample gives roughly 200,000 clones, around 78% of which show up once; roughly 2% is in the top ten. The sample comprised PBMCs. These receptor sequences come from a man aged 25-45 years in good health and CMV-seronegative. Each CDR3 is given with its conserved first and last residue. Fields, in order: J gene, V gene, clone size, D gene, CDR3 DNA, CDR3 protein. D genes are given only for firm matches. Size values are once, few and many counts, or a class for expanded clones, and some rows have none.

j_gene: TRBJ2-5
v_gene: TRBV5-1
abundance: -
d_gene: -
CDR3nt: TGCGCCAGCAGCCCCGACAGTTCGGGGACCCAGTACTTC
CDR3aa: CASSPDSSGTQYF

j_gene: TRBJ2-5
v_gene: TRBV5-1
abundance: -
d_gene: TRBD1
CDR3nt: TGCGCCAGCAGCTTGACCGGGACAGCCCAAGAGACCCAGTACTTC
CDR3aa: CASSLTGTAQETQYF

j_gene: TRBJ2-7
v_gene: TRBV5-6
abundance: -
d_gene: TRBD2
CDR3nt: TGTGCCAGCAGCTTAGGGAGGGGCGCCGTGGCCGGCGAGCAGTACTTC
CDR3aa: CASSLGRGAVAGEQYF

j_gene: TRBJ1-1
v_gene: TRBV4-2
abundance: -
d_gene: -
CDR3nt: TGTGCCAGCAGCCAGCCCGGGAAGGCGGTGGCTGAAGCTTTCTTT
CDR3aa: CASSQPGKAVAEAFF

j_gene: TRBJ2-5
v_gene: TRBV28
abundance: -
d_gene: TRBD1
CDR3nt: TGTGCCAGCAGTGAGAGGACAGGGCATTGGGAGACCCAGTACTTC
CDR3aa: CASSERTGHWETQYF

j_gene: TRBJ2-5
v_gene: TRBV6-1
abundance: -
d_gene: -
CDR3nt: TGTGCCAGCAGTGAATTGGACAAAGAGACCCAGTACTTC
CDR3aa: CASSELDKETQYF

j_gene: TRBJ1-6
v_gene: TRBV5-6
abundance: -
d_gene: TRBD1
CDR3nt: TGTGCCAGCAGCTTCCCGGACAGGGCCAGTTCACCCCTCCACTTT
CDR3aa: CASSFPDRASSPLHF

j_gene: TRBJ2-2
v_gene: TRBV23-1
abundance: -
d_gene: -
CDR3nt: TGCGCCAGCAGTCACCCAGGGCGTTCCGGGGAGCTGTTTTTT
CDR3aa: CASSHPGRSGELFF

j_gene: TRBJ2-7
v_gene: TRBV4-2
abundance: -
d_gene: -
CDR3nt: TGTGCCAGCAGCTCAGGGATGAACACCTACGAGCAGTACTTC
CDR3aa: CASSSGMNTYEQYF

j_gene: TRBJ2-5
v_gene: TRBV10-1
abundance: -
d_gene: -
CDR3nt: TGCGCCAGCAGTGAGTCGATAGTCCCAGGGCAAGAGACCCAGTACTTC
CDR3aa: CASSESIVPGQETQYF

j_gene: TRBJ2-3
v_gene: TRBV5-4
abundance: -
d_gene: -
CDR3nt: TGTGCCAGCAGCTTGGGCAGGGTAGCGGCCACAGATACGCAGTATTTT
CDR3aa: CASSLGRVAATDTQYF

j_gene: TRBJ1-2
v_gene: TRBV28
abundance: -
d_gene: TRBD1
CDR3nt: TGTGCCAGCAGGCTGGGACAGAAGCTCTATGGCTACACCTTC
CDR3aa: CASRLGQKLYGYTF

j_gene: TRBJ2-3
v_gene: TRBV11-2
abundance: -
d_gene: TRBD2
CDR3nt: TGTGCCAGCAGCTTAGTCGGGAGGGCCAGTGTACGCACAGATACGCAGTATTTT
CDR3aa: CASSLVGRASVRTDTQYF

j_gene: TRBJ1-5
v_gene: TRBV23-1
abundance: -
d_gene: TRBD1
CDR3nt: TGCGCCAGCAACCCCGACCGGGACAGGGTTAGCAATCAGCCCCAGCATTTT
CDR3aa: CASNPDRDRVSNQPQHF

j_gene: TRBJ2-7
v_gene: TRBV7-6
abundance: -
d_gene: -
CDR3nt: TGTGCCAGCAGCGGAGGCGGGGGCGGCCTACTGTACGAGCAGTACTTC
CDR3aa: CASSGGGGGLLYEQYF

j_gene: TRBJ2-7
v_gene: TRBV4-1
abundance: -
d_gene: TRBD2
CDR3nt: TGCGCCAGCAGCCTGACTAGCGGGAGCGTCAAGTCCTACGAGCAGTACTTC
CDR3aa: CASSLTSGSVKSYEQYF

j_gene: TRBJ2-7
v_gene: TRBV5-4
abundance: -
d_gene: -
CDR3nt: TGTGCCAGCAGCTGGGGCCCCTGGGAGCAGTACTTC
CDR3aa: CASSWGPWEQYF

j_gene: TRBJ2-3
v_gene: TRBV5-6
abundance: -
d_gene: -
CDR3nt: TGTGCCAGCAGCTTGGGGCTAGATACGCAGTATTTT
CDR3aa: CASSLGLDTQYF

j_gene: TRBJ1-1
v_gene: TRBV6-5
abundance: -
d_gene: -
CDR3nt: TGTGCCAGCAGGCGCCGGGAGGGGGGGGCTGAAGCTTTCTTT
CDR3aa: CASRRREGGAEAFF

j_gene: TRBJ2-2
v_gene: TRBV15
abundance: -
d_gene: TRBD2
CDR3nt: TGTGCCACCAGCCAGACTAGCGGGAACACCGGGGAGCTGTTTTTT
CDR3aa: CATSQTSGNTGELFF

j_gene: TRBJ2-7
v_gene: TRBV19
abundance: -
d_gene: TRBD2
CDR3nt: TGTGCCACCGCATATAGCGGGTGGAGCTCCTACGAGCAGTACTTC
CDR3aa: CATAYSGWSSYEQYF

j_gene: TRBJ2-1
v_gene: TRBV7-9
abundance: -
d_gene: -
CDR3nt: TGTGCCAGCAGCTTACCGGAGGGGAATGAGCAGTTCTTC
CDR3aa: CASSLPEGNEQFF

j_gene: TRBJ2-7
v_gene: TRBV6-5
abundance: -
d_gene: TRBD2
CDR3nt: TGTGCCAGCAGCCCTGGGACTAGTGTGTACGAGCAGTACTTC
CDR3aa: CASSPGTSVYEQYF

j_gene: TRBJ1-1
v_gene: TRBV19
abundance: -
d_gene: TRBD1
CDR3nt: TGTGCCAGTATTCCAGCTGCCAGGGGGCCGTGGACTGAAGCTTTCTTT
CDR3aa: CASIPAARGPWTEAFF

j_gene: TRBJ2-4
v_gene: TRBV6-5
abundance: once
d_gene: TRBD2
CDR3nt: TGTGCCAGCAGTTCTGGTCGGGGGGAAGGCAAAAACATTCAGTACTTC
CDR3aa: CASSSGRGEGKNIQYF

j_gene: TRBJ1-4
v_gene: TRBV6-1
abundance: -
d_gene: -
CDR3nt: TGTGCCAGCAGTCAACAGCTTCCCGAAAAACTGTTTTTT
CDR3aa: CASSQQLPEKLFF

j_gene: TRBJ2-1
v_gene: TRBV29-1
abundance: -
d_gene: TRBD2
CDR3nt: TGCAGCGTCAATAGCGGGAGGGCATCCTACAATGAGCAGTTCTTC
CDR3aa: CSVNSGRASYNEQFF

j_gene: TRBJ2-3
v_gene: TRBV5-1
abundance: -
d_gene: TRBD2
CDR3nt: TGCGCCAGCAGCTTGTCGCTAGCGGGGGGCACAGATACGCAGTATTTT
CDR3aa: CASSLSLAGGTDTQYF

j_gene: TRBJ2-1
v_gene: TRBV10-1
abundance: -
d_gene: TRBD2
CDR3nt: TGCGCCAGCAGTGAGTCTGTTAGCGGGAGGGCCGGCGATGAGCAGTTCTTC
CDR3aa: CASSESVSGRAGDEQFF

j_gene: TRBJ2-7
v_gene: TRBV27
abundance: -
d_gene: -
CDR3nt: TGTGCCAGCAGACTTAGTGGCGGAGGTACTTCCTACGAGCAGTACTTC
CDR3aa: CASRLSGGGTSYEQYF

j_gene: TRBJ2-3
v_gene: TRBV6-1
abundance: -
d_gene: TRBD2
CDR3nt: TGTGCCAGCAGTGACCAGGGACTAGCGAGAACAGATACGCAGTATTTT
CDR3aa: CASSDQGLARTDTQYF

j_gene: TRBJ1-5
v_gene: TRBV19
abundance: -
d_gene: -
CDR3nt: TGTGCCAGTAGTATCGGACAGAATCAGCCCCAGCATTTT
CDR3aa: CASSIGQNQPQHF

j_gene: TRBJ1-5
v_gene: TRBV11-2
abundance: -
d_gene: -
CDR3nt: TGTGCCAGCAGCCTATCAGGGGTGGGACAGCCCCAGCATTTT
CDR3aa: CASSLSGVGQPQHF

j_gene: TRBJ1-2
v_gene: TRBV6-5
abundance: -
d_gene: TRBD1
CDR3nt: TGTGCCAGCAGTCAACAGACAGGGGACTCATACGGCTACACCTTC
CDR3aa: CASSQQTGDSYGYTF

j_gene: TRBJ2-3
v_gene: TRBV7-9
abundance: once
d_gene: -
CDR3nt: TGTGCCAGCAGCTCAGGAGGGGACACAGATACGCAGTATTTT
CDR3aa: CASSSGGDTDTQYF

j_gene: TRBJ2-6
v_gene: TRBV29-1
abundance: many
d_gene: TRBD1
CDR3nt: TGCAGCGTTGAGGTGGACAGGGCCCACTCTGGGGCCAACGTCCTGACTTTC
CDR3aa: CSVEVDRAHSGANVLTF

j_gene: TRBJ2-7
v_gene: TRBV6-6
abundance: -
d_gene: -
CDR3nt: TGTGCCAGCAGTTACGGCGAGGGTAGATACGAGCAGTACTTC
CDR3aa: CASSYGEGRYEQYF

j_gene: TRBJ2-3
v_gene: TRBV10-2
abundance: -
d_gene: TRBD2
CDR3nt: TGCGCCAGCAGTGAGGGGACTAGCGGGACCACAGATACGCAGTATTTT
CDR3aa: CASSEGTSGTTDTQYF

j_gene: TRBJ2-5
v_gene: TRBV28
abundance: -
d_gene: TRBD2
CDR3nt: TGTGCCAGCAGTCTGGTAGCGGGAGGGCCAAAGACCCAGTACTTC
CDR3aa: CASSLVAGGPKTQYF

j_gene: TRBJ1-1
v_gene: TRBV10-3
abundance: -
d_gene: -
CDR3nt: TGTGCCATCAACATGGACAGGAACACTGAAGCTTTCTTT
CDR3aa: CAINMDRNTEAFF

j_gene: TRBJ1-5
v_gene: TRBV7-4
abundance: -
d_gene: -
CDR3nt: TGTGCCAGCAGCTTAGCGGGATTAGGGGTCAATCAGCCCCAGCATTTT
CDR3aa: CASSLAGLGVNQPQHF

j_gene: TRBJ2-1
v_gene: TRBV5-1
abundance: -
d_gene: TRBD1
CDR3nt: TGCGCCAGCAGCCCGTCGGGACAGGGTTTTTTTAATGAGCAGTTCTTC
CDR3aa: CASSPSGQGFFNEQFF

j_gene: TRBJ2-3
v_gene: TRBV5-1
abundance: -
d_gene: -
CDR3nt: TGCGCCAGCAGCTTGACGGGGGAAAGCACAGATACGCAGTATTTT
CDR3aa: CASSLTGESTDTQYF

j_gene: TRBJ2-1
v_gene: TRBV5-8
abundance: -
d_gene: -
CDR3nt: TGTGCCAGCAGCTTGGGAGAACTGAGCTCCTACAATGAGCAGTTCTTC
CDR3aa: CASSLGELSSYNEQFF

j_gene: TRBJ2-1
v_gene: TRBV6-5
abundance: -
d_gene: -
CDR3nt: TGTGCCAGCAGCCTTCAGGGTTACAATGAGCAGTTCTTC
CDR3aa: CASSLQGYNEQFF

j_gene: TRBJ2-7
v_gene: TRBV7-8
abundance: -
d_gene: -
CDR3nt: TGTGCCAGCAGCTTGCAGGGTGGGTCCTACGAGCAGTACTTC
CDR3aa: CASSLQGGSYEQYF

j_gene: TRBJ2-3
v_gene: TRBV11-3
abundance: -
d_gene: -
CDR3nt: TGTGCCAGCAGCCCCGCGGTGCCCCTGACTAGTGGGTCAGATACGCAGTATTTT
CDR3aa: CASSPAVPLTSGSDTQYF

j_gene: TRBJ1-2
v_gene: TRBV6-5
abundance: -
d_gene: -
CDR3nt: TGTGCCAGCAGTTACAGAGAGGGTATCGATGGCTACACCTTC
CDR3aa: CASSYREGIDGYTF

j_gene: TRBJ2-1
v_gene: TRBV28
abundance: -
d_gene: -
CDR3nt: TGTGCCAGCAGTCCTCGGACAGCCTACAATGAGCAGTTCTTC
CDR3aa: CASSPRTAYNEQFF

j_gene: TRBJ1-1
v_gene: TRBV14
abundance: -
d_gene: -
CDR3nt: TGTGCCAGCAGCCAAGGCAGCGGGGCTGAAGCTTTCTTT
CDR3aa: CASSQGSGAEAFF

j_gene: TRBJ2-2
v_gene: TRBV18
abundance: -
d_gene: TRBD2
CDR3nt: TGTGCCAGCTCACCATGGGGACTAGCGGGACCGAACACCGGGGAGCTGTTTTTT
CDR3aa: CASSPWGLAGPNTGELFF

j_gene: TRBJ1-1
v_gene: TRBV19
abundance: -
d_gene: -
CDR3nt: TGTGCCAGTAGTTTCCGCCGCAGGGGCGACACTGAAGCTTTCTTT
CDR3aa: CASSFRRRGDTEAFF

j_gene: TRBJ1-5
v_gene: TRBV5-1
abundance: -
d_gene: -
CDR3nt: TGCGCCAGCAGCCCGGACAGCGCCAGCAATCAGCCCCAGCATTTT
CDR3aa: CASSPDSASNQPQHF

j_gene: TRBJ2-3
v_gene: TRBV9
abundance: few
d_gene: TRBD1
CDR3nt: TGTGCCAGCAGCCTGGGGACAGGGGGCAGGACAGATACGCAGTATTTT
CDR3aa: CASSLGTGGRTDTQYF

j_gene: TRBJ2-5
v_gene: TRBV11-2
abundance: -
d_gene: -
CDR3nt: TGTGCCAGCAGCTTAGCGGTTTTGGGGCACCAAGAGACCCAGTACTTC
CDR3aa: CASSLAVLGHQETQYF

j_gene: TRBJ2-1
v_gene: TRBV28
abundance: -
d_gene: -
CDR3nt: TGTGCCAGCAGTTTGAGTGATGGTGAGCAGTTCTTC
CDR3aa: CASSLSDGEQFF

j_gene: TRBJ2-4
v_gene: TRBV2
abundance: -
d_gene: TRBD2
CDR3nt: TGTGCCAGCGGGACTAGCATGGGAAACATTCAGTACTTC
CDR3aa: CASGTSMGNIQYF

j_gene: TRBJ1-1
v_gene: TRBV5-4
abundance: -
d_gene: -
CDR3nt: TGTGCCAGCAGCTTGGTAGGGGGATCCAGTGAAGCTTTCTTT
CDR3aa: CASSLVGGSSEAFF